Given below is one T cell receptor (beta chain) in context. Its antigen remains unknown. These data belong to a study of graft-versus-host responses after intestinal transplantation. Overall study context: The study gave all recipients anti-thymocyte globulin induction, then tacrolimus and steroids for 2 to 3 years. Study-level findings and limits: Detected in recipient marrow were GvH clones, some of which were first observed in ileum or blood. High graft-versus-host to host-versus-graft clonal ratios were seen in allografts of patients with graft-donor T cell macrochimerism.

CDR1 MNHEY and CDR2 SVGAGI come from the germline V gene. The CDR3 is 14 amino acids. V lost 6 bases to trimming and J lost 7 bases; unmatched junction nucleotides: 8. Profiled with immunoSEQ multiplex PCR; TCRdb holds only in-frame clones, not every one. The table has 33,000 or so clones, around 94% seen once. Here the sequenced sample was PBMCs, taken 16 days after intestinal transplant. V gene TRBV6-5 combines with J gene TRBJ2-4; 8 bases line up with TRBD1. The clonotype originates from a human patient who received an intestinal transplant, so some T cells may come from the graft donor. CDR3 coding DNA: TGTGCCAGCAGACCCGACAGGGGACTCAACATTCAGTACTTC. Amino acid sequence: CASRPDRGLNIQYF.